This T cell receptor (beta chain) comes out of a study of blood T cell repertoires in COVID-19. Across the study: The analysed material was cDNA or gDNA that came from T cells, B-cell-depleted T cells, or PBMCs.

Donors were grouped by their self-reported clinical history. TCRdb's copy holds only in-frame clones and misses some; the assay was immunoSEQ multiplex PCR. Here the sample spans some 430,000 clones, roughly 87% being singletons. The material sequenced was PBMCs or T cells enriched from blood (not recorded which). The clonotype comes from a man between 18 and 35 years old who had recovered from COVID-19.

CDR3 region: CASSLFSGGGKDEQFF. CDR3 coding DNA: TGTGCCAGCAGCTTGTTTTCGGGGGGCGGGAAGGATGAGCAGTTCTTC. This chain connects TRBV5-6 to TRBJ2-1; D is possibly TRBD2 (7 bases). Trimming removed 1 base at V and 8 bases at J, with 19 bases between. Germline CDR1 SGHDT, CDR2 YYEEEE. The CDR3 runs to 16 residues.